Following are 27 T cell receptor beta chains from one sample sequenced in a study of blood T cell repertoires in COVID-19. Measured with immunoSEQ multiplex PCR; TCRdb has only the in-frame clones, and not every one. The sample lists 280,000 or so clones, 85% occurring once. The material sequenced was PBMCs or T cells enriched from blood (not recorded which). All receptors come from a woman between 50 and 59 years old who had recovered from COVID-19.

This clone was observed a single time. This rearrangement joins TRBV19 to TRBJ2-3; 10 bases are shared with TRBD1. The V gene end was trimmed by 10 bases and the J gene end by 3 bases; junction bases not matched to a gene: 4. The germline CDR1 and CDR2 sequences are LNHDA and SQIVND (reference sequence). The CDR3 sequence is 13 residues long. The CDR3 sequence: CAIGTGETDTQYF. The CDR3 DNA is TGTGCCATCGGGACAGGGGAGACAGATACGCAGTATTTT.

The gene calls are TRBV7-6 and TRBJ2-5; 8 nucleotides agree with TRBD2. The CDR3 covers 15 residues. Germline loops: CDR1 SGHVS, CDR2 FNYEAQ. J lost 5 bases, V lost 1 base, and 6 bases had no gene match. In DNA, the CDR3 is TGTGCCAGCAGCTTAGGCGCGGGGGGCGGTGAGACCCAGTACTTC. It encodes CASSLGAGGGETQYF.

V gene TRBV27 combines with J gene TRBJ1-5; 7 bases line up with TRBD1. V lost 6 bases, J lost 4 bases, and 3 bases stayed unmatched. CDR1 MNHEY and CDR2 SMNVEV come from the germline V gene (reference sequence). The length of the CDR3 is 13 residues. This chain's CDR3 is CASRQQGNQPQHF. The CDR3 nucleotides are TGTGCCAGCAGACAACAGGGGAATCAGCCCCAGCATTTT.

The CDR3 spells CASSPRGEQFF. CDR3 nucleotides: TGTGCCAGCAGTCCCAGAGGGGAGCAGTTCTTC. V usage is TRBV11-2 and J usage is TRBJ2-1, with D possibly TRBD2 on 5 matching bases. The germline V gene has CDR1 SGHAT and CDR2 FQNNGV. With 6 bases removed from V and 10 bases from J, the gap between germline ends came to 10 bases. The CDR3 covers 11 residues.

This rearrangement joins TRBV7-9 to TRBJ1-2; 8 bases agree with TRBD1. The CDR3 is made up of 15 amino acids. Germline V gene data show CDR1 as SEHNR and CDR2 as FQNEAQ (reference sequence). V lost 5 bases to trimming and J lost 1 base; unmatched junction nucleotides: 6. DNA of the CDR3: TGTGCCAGCAGCCCGGGACAGGCGGTTAACTATGGCTACACCTTC. Translating it yields CASSPGQAVNYGYTF.

The V call is TRBV28, the J call TRBJ2-7, with 7 bases matching TRBD1. Germline V lookup: CDR1 MDHEN, CDR2 SYDVKM. J gave up 3 bases and V 8 bases, and 4 bases lay outside the gene matches. The CDR3 has 12 residues. The CDR3 DNA sequence: TGTGCCAGCCGCTCAGGGGGCTACGAGCAGTACTTC. Protein: CASRSGGYEQYF. Using reference TRBV28 and TRBJ2-7 for the parts outside the CDR3, the full variable domain is DVKVTQSSRYLVKRTGEKVFLECVQDMDHENMFWYRQDPGLGLRLIYFSYDVKMKEKGDIPEGYSVSREKKERFSLILESASTNQTSMYLCASRSGGYEQYFGPGTRLTVT.

V gene TRBV4-1 combines with J gene TRBJ1-5; TRBD1 aligns across 9 bases. The CDR3 totals 15 residues. Trimming took 4 bases from V and 5 from J; bases not matched to a gene: 6. The germline V gene has CDR1 MGHRA and CDR2 YSYEKL. The CDR3 loop is CASSRIRDRDQPQHF. DNA of the CDR3: TGCGCCAGCAGCCGCATCCGGGACAGGGATCAGCCCCAGCATTTT.

J is TRBJ2-7 and V is TRBV19; weak D call: TRBD2 (7 bases). Trimming shortened V by 3 bases and J by 2 bases, and 11 bases separated the two germline ends. The CDR3 consists of 14 residues. The germline CDR1 and CDR2 sequences are LNHDA and SQIVND (reference sequence). CDR3 coding DNA: TGTGCCAGTAGTATTTGGGGGGGCCCCTACGAGCAGTACTTC. Translated: CASSIWGGPYEQYF.

Concerning this clone itself: Germline is not matched at one junction end, which may reflect a read error. The chain links TRBV2 to TRBJ1-6; the D is unclear. The CDR3 consists of 14 residues. From germline, CDR1 is SNHLY and CDR2 FYNNEI. The CDR3 here is CASSQTSFNSPLHF. The CDR3 DNA sequence: TGTGCCAGCAGTCAGACTTCCTTTAATTCACCCCTCCACTTT.

This clone has more than one count but fewer than ten. One end of the junction varies from germline; a read error may be responsible. V is TRBV7-2 and J is TRBJ2-7, with 9 bases that match TRBD2. Germline V gene data show CDR1 as SGHTA and CDR2 as FQGNSA. This CDR3 has 13 amino acids. CDR3 nucleotide sequence: TGTGCCGGCAGCCCCACCCCTAGCGGGAAGCAGTACTTC. Protein: CAGSPTPSGKQYF.

This rearrangement joins TRBV30 to TRBJ1-5, with D uncertain. This CDR3 contains 15 residues. Trimming removed 4 bases at V and 0 bases at J, with 13 bases between. From germline, CDR1 is GTSNPN and CDR2 SVGIG (reference sequence). The CDR3 is CAWNPPGYSNQPQHF. The CDR3 bases are TGTGCCTGGAACCCCCCGGGTTATAGCAATCAGCCCCAGCATTTT.

Regarding this clone: This sample includes further DNA sequences coding for the same CDR3. The chain is built from TRBV12-3 or TRBV12-4 and TRBJ1-5, with D unclear. Trimming shortened V by 4 bases and J by 7 bases, and 8 bases separated the two germline ends. The CDR3 loop spans 12 amino acids. CDR3 bases: TGTGCCAGCAGTTCTACAGTACAGCCCCAGCATTTT. Amino acid sequence: CASSSTVQPQHF.

The chain joins TRBV9 to TRBJ1-5; 7 nucleotides match TRBD1. Germline values: CDR1 SGDLS, CDR2 YYNGEE. Germline trimming cut 4 bases from V and 3 bases from J; bases unmatched to any gene: 7. The CDR3 runs 15 residues. DNA of the CDR3: TGTGCCAGCAGCCCAACTGGACAGGTCAATCAGCCCCAGCATTTT. This sequence encodes CASSPTGQVNQPQHF.

The chain couples TRBV19 to TRBJ2-6; TRBD1 might be the D (6 bases). Trimming took 5 bases from V and 1 from J, leaving 12 bases between them. The CDR3 length is 16 residues. Looked up from germline, CDR1 is LNHDA and CDR2 is SQIVND (reference sequence). This CDR3 reads CASSLETGSGANVLTF. The CDR3 nucleotides are TGTGCCAGTAGTCTGGAAACAGGGTCTGGGGCCAACGTCCTGACTTTC.

This clone has only a few counts. The V gene is TRBV5-5, the J gene TRBJ2-3; 7 bases are a match to TRBD2. The J segment lost 7 bases and the V segment lost 4 bases, leaving 18 bases of the junction unmatched. Germline V gene lookup returns CDR1 SGHKS and CDR2 YYEKEE (reference sequence). This CDR3 is built from 17 residues. In nucleotides, the CDR3 is TGTGCCAGCAGCCGTTCCACTAGCGCCAGCATTCGGTATACGCAGTATTTT. Protein: CASSRSTSASIRYTQYF.

The chain recombines TRBV19 with TRBJ1-2; tentative D call: TRBD1 (5 bases). Germline CDR1 reads LNHDA; CDR2 reads SQIVND (reference sequence). V lost 5 bases, J lost 0 bases, and 22 bases lay in between. The CDR3 is 18 amino acids. CDR3 loop: CASSSRGTRDPANYGYTF. CDR3 DNA sequence: TGTGCCAGTAGTTCGCGCGGGACGCGAGATCCCGCTAACTATGGCTACACCTTC. Full variable domain (rest looked up from reference TRBV19 and TRBJ1-2): DGGITQSPKYLFRKEGQNVTLSCEQNLNHDAMYWYRQDPGQGLRLIYYSQIVNDFQKGDIAEGYSVSREKKESFPLTVTSAQKNPTAFYLCASSSRGTRDPANYGYTFGSGTRLTVV.

The chain recombines TRBV5-1 with TRBJ2-1, with TRBD2 matching over 10 bases. Germline V gene lookup returns CDR1 SGHRS and CDR2 YFSETQ. The ends lost 4 bases at V and 7 bases at J; junction bases unmatched: 8. This CDR3 spans 15 amino acids. The CDR3, as DNA: TGCGCCAGCAGCCAACCACTAGCGGGACGGAATGAGCAGTTCTTC. Protein: CASSQPLAGRNEQFF.

V and J are TRBV4-1 and TRBJ2-7; 8 bases are shared with TRBD1. The germline V gene encodes CDR1 MGHRA and CDR2 YSYEKL. V trimming: 0 bases; J trimming: 3 bases; junction bases outside the gene matches: 4. The CDR3 has 15 residues. The CDR3 sequence is CASSQDGTGGYEQYF. DNA for the CDR3: TGCGCCAGCAGCCAAGATGGCACAGGGGGCTACGAGCAGTACTTC.

DNA of the CDR3: TGTGCCCCTGACAGGGGGGCTCAAAAACAAGAGACCCAGTACTTC. Translation gives CAPDRGAQKQETQYF. The chain has TRBV5-6 and TRBJ2-5, with 9 bases that match TRBD1. Unmatched junction bases numbered 12, after V lost 10 bases and J lost 2 bases. CDR1 and CDR2 (germline): SGHDT, YYEEEE. There are 15 residues in the CDR3.

The chain uses TRBV10-3 and TRBJ1-2; unclear D gene. This CDR3 is 16 amino acids long. Germline V CDR1 and CDR2: ENHRY, SYGVKD. The germline V and J ends were trimmed by 4 bases and 1 base, with 16 bases remaining between them. CDR3 sequence: CAISVSQQDSNYGYTF. For the CDR3, the DNA is TGTGCCATCAGTGTTTCACAGCAAGATAGTAACTATGGCTACACCTTC.

The V and J genes are TRBV21-1 and TRBJ2-2; the DNA was not used to check the table's D call, TRBD1. TRBV21-1 is designated a pseudogene. The CDR3 consists of 18 residues. The CDR3 DNA sequence: TGTGCCAGCAGCACCCGGGACAGGGGGCTTGATTACACCGGGGAGCTGTTTTTT. It translates to CASSTRDRGLDYTGELFF.

The chain's CDR3 is CASSLTGTENYGYTF. CDR3 in DNA: TGTGCCAGCAGCCTAACCGGGACAGAGAACTATGGCTACACCTTC. The V and J genes are TRBV7-9 and TRBJ1-2, with 7 bases aligning to TRBD1. The CDR3 is 15 residues long. Germline trimming cut 5 bases from V and 2 bases from J; bases unmatched to any gene: 8. The germline CDR1 and CDR2 sequences are SEHNR and FQNEAQ (reference sequence).

V usage is TRBV4-3 and J usage is TRBJ2-5, with 7 bases matching TRBD2. Germline lookup yields CDR1 LGHNA and CDR2 YSLEER. This CDR3 comprises 16 residues. The V gene end was trimmed by 0 bases and the J gene end by 1 base; junction bases not matched to a gene: 5. CDR3 amino acids: CASSQEGLAAQETQYF. In DNA form, the CDR3 reads TGCGCCAGCAGCCAAGAAGGGCTAGCGGCCCAAGAGACCCAGTACTTC.

The rearrangement links TRBV9 to TRBJ1-3, with 9 bases fitting TRBD1. Per the germline V gene, CDR1 is SGDLS and CDR2 is YYNGEE. The CDR3 has 16 amino acids. Trimming at V came to 3 bases and at J to 0 bases, leaving 4 bases not matched to a gene. This CDR3 is CASSGGTGSSGNTIYF. The CDR3 DNA follows: TGTGCCAGCAGCGGGGGGACAGGGTCCTCTGGAAACACCATATATTTT.

This clone was counted ten times or more. The CDR3 DNA reads as TGTGCCATCGGGACAGACCTTTGGAAGCAGTACTTC. It encodes CAIGTDLWKQYF. This sequence joins TRBV10-3 and TRBJ2-7; TRBD1 matches 7 bases. The CDR3 runs to 12 residues. CDR1 and CDR2 from the germline V gene are ENHRY and SYGVKD. V shed 8 bases and J 8 bases; nucleotides not matched to a gene: 9.

V usage is TRBV4-1 and J usage is TRBJ2-7; 7 bases fit TRBD2. Losses at the gene ends were 4 bases for V and 4 bases for J; bases not matched to a gene: 4. CDR1 and CDR2 (germline): MGHRA, YSYEKL. This CDR3 spans 13 amino acids. CDR3 loop: CASSPSAGYEQYF. CDR3 coding DNA: TGCGCCAGCAGCCCCTCAGCGGGGTACGAGCAGTACTTC.

The rearrangement joins TRBV10-1 to TRBJ1-6; 9 nucleotides align to TRBD1. V trimming: 6 bases; J trimming: 14 bases; junction bases outside the gene matches: 5. Looked up from germline, CDR1 is WNHNN and CDR2 is SYGVQD (reference sequence). The CDR3 spans 12 residues. The CDR3, as DNA: TGCGCCAGCAGCGGGGGACAGGGAACCCTCCACTTT. Residues: CASSGGQGTLHF.